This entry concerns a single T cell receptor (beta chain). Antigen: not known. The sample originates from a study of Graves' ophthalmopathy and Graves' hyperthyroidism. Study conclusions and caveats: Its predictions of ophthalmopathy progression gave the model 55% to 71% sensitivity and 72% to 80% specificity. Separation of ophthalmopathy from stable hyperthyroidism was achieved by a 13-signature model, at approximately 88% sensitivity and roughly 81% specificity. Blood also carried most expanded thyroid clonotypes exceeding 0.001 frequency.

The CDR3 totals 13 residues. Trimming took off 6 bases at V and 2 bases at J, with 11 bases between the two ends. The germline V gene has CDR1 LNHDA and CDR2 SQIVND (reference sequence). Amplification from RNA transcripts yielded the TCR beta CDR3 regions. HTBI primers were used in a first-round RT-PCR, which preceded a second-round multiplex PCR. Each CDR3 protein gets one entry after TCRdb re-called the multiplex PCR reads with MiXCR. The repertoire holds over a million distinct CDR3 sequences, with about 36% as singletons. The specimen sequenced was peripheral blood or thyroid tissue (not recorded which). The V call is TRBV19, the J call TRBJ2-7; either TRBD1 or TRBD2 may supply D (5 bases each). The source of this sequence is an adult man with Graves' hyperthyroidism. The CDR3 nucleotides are TGTGCCAGTAGCGGGGCTACCCCCTACGAGCAGTACTTC. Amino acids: CASSGATPYEQYF.